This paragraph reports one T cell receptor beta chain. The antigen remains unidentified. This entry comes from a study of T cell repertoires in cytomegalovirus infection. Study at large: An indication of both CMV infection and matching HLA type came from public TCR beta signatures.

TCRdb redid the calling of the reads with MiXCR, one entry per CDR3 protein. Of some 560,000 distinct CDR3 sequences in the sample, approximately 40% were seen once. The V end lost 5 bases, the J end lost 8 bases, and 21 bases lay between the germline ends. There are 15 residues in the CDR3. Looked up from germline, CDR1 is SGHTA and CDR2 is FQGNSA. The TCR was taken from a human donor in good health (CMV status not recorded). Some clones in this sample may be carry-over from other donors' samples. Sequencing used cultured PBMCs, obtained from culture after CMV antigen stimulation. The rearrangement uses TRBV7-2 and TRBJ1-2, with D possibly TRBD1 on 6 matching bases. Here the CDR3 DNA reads TGTGCCAGCAGCCCGGCGACGGGGGCTCCGGGAGGCTACACCTTC. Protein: CASSPATGAPGGYTF.